The source of this T cell receptor beta chain is a study of neurological immune-mediated disorders. Study results and limitations: Expanded clones shared no CDR3 amino acid sequences across subjects, suggesting private repertoires in all groups. Multiple sclerosis, the disease with the least TCR clonal expansion, fell below healthy controls, whereas HTLV-1-associated myelopathy showed the most.

This clonotype was observed many times. Antigen specificity is unknown. After removal of 5 bases from V and 2 bases from J, the junction contained 11 bases not matched to a gene. Germline V lookup: CDR1 MDHEN, CDR2 SYDVKM. This CDR3 has 17 residues. By 5'RACE with 10-nucleotide random UMIs, the cDNA was made. TCRdb reanalysed the 5' RACE reads using MiXCR and keeps one entry per CDR3 protein. The sample lists around 30,000 distinct CDR3 sequences; about 4% were seen once. This chain uses TRBV28 with TRBJ2-3; TRBD2 matches 9 bases. Sequencing was performed on CD4+ T cells from blood. The TCR originated in a woman between 40 and 55 years old in good health. The CDR3 coding sequence is TGTGCCAGCAGTCCCCTGGGATTAGCGGGAGACACAGATACGCAGTATTTT. Translation: CASSPLGLAGDTDTQYF. Filled out from reference TRBV28 and TRBJ2-3, the complete variable domain reads DVKVTQSSRYLVKRTGEKVFLECVQDMDHENMFWYRQDPGLGLRLIYFSYDVKMKEKGDIPEGYSVSREKKERFSLILESASTNQTSMYLCASSPLGLAGDTDTQYFGPGTRLTVL.